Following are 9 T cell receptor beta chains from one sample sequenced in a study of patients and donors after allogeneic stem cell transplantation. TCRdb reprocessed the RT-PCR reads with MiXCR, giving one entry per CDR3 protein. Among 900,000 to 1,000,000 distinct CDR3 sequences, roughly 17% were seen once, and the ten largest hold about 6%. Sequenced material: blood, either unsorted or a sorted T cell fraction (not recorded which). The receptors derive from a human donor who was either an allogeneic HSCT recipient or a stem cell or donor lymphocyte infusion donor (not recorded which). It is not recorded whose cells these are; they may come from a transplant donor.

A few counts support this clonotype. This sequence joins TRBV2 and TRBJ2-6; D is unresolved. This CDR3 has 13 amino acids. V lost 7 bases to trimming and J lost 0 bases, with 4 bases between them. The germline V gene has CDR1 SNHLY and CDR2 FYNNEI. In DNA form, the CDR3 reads TGTGCCAGCACAACCTCTGGGGCCAACGTCCTGACTTTC. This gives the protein CASTTSGANVLTF.

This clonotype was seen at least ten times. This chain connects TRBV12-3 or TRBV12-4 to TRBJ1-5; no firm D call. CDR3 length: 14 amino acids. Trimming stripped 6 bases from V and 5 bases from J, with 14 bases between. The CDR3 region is CASSFRADYQPQHF. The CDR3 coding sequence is TGTGCCAGCAGCTTCCGCGCAGACTATCAGCCCCAGCATTTT.

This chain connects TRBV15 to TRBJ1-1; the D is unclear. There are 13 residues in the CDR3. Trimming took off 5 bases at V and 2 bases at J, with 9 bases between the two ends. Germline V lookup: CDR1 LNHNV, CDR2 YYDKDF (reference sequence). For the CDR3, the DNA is TGTGCCACCAGCCCGCAGGCCAACACTGAAGCTTTCTTT. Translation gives CATSPQANTEAFF.

The CDR3 region has the DNA TGTGCCACCAGTGAGGGTAGAGGGGATGAGCAGTTCTTC. It translates to CATSEGRGDEQFF. V usage is TRBV24-1 and J usage is TRBJ2-1; D may match TRBD1 or TRBD2 (5 bases each). Trimming pared 4 bases from V and 8 bases from J, leaving 11 bases between. There are 13 residues in the CDR3. From germline, CDR1 is KGHDR and CDR2 SFDVKD.

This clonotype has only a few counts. CDR3 in DNA: TGCAGTGCTAGTTCAGGGATCGGTCGATTTGTTAATCAGCCCCAGCATTTT. It is translated as CSASSGIGRFVNQPQHF. The chain carries TRBV20-1 and TRBJ1-5; D perhaps matches TRBD1 (5 bases). Looked up from germline, CDR1 is DFQATT and CDR2 is SNEGSKA (reference sequence). The CDR3 contains 17 residues. V shed 3 bases and J shed 4 bases, with 22 bases lying between them.

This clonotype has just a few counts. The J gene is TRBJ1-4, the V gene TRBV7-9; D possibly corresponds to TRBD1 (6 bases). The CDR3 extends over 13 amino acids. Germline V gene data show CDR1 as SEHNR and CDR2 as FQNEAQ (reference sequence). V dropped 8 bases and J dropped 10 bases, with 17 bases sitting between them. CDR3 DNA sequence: TGTGCCAGCGACTCTACAGGGCAACCAAAACTGTTTTTT. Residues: CASDSTGQPKLFF.

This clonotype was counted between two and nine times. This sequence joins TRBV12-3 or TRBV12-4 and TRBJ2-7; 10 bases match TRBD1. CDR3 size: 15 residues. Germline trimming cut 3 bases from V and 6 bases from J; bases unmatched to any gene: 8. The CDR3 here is CASSFGDRGPREQYF. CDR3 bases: TGTGCCAGCAGTTTTGGGGACAGGGGACCGCGCGAGCAGTACTTC.

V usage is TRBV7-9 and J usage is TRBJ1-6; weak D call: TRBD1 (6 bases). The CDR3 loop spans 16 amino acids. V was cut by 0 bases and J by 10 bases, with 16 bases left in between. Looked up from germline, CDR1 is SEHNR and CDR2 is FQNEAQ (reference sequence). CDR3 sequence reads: CASSLAVGAARSPLHF. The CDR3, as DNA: TGTGCCAGCAGCTTAGCGGTGGGGGCGGCCAGATCACCCCTCCACTTT. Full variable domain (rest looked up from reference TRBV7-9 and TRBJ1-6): DTGVSQNPRHKITKRGQNVTFRCDPISEHNRLYWYRQTLGQGPEFLTYFQNEAQLEKSRLLSDRFSAERPKGSFSTLEIQRTEQGDSAMYLCASSLAVGAARSPLHFGNGTRLTVT.

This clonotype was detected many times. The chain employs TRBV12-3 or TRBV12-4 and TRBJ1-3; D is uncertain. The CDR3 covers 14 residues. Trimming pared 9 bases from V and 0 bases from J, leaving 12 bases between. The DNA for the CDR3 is TGTGCCAGACAAAGCCGTACCTCTGGAAACACCATATATTTT. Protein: CARQSRTSGNTIYF.